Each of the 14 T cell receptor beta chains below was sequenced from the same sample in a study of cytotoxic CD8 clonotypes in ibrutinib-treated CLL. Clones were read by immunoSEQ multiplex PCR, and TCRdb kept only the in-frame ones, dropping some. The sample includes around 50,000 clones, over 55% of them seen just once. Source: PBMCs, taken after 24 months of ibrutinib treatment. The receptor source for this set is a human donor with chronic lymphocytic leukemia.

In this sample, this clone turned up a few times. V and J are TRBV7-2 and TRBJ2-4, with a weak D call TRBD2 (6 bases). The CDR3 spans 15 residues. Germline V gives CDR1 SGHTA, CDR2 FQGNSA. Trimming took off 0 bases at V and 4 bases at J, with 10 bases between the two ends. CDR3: CASSLAWGRKNIQYF. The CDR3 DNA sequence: TGTGCCAGCAGCTTAGCTTGGGGGAGGAAAAACATTCAGTACTTC.

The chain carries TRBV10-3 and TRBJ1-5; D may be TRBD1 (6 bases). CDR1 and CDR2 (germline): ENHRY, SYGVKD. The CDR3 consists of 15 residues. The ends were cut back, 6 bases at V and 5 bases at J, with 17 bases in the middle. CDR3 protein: CAISARDTQYQPQHF. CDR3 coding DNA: TGTGCCATCAGCGCCCGGGACACCCAATATCAGCCCCAGCATTTT.

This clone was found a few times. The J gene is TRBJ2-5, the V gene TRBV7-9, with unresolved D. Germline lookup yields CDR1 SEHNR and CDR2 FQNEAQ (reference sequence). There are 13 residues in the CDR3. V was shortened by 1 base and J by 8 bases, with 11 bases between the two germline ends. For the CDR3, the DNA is TGTGCCAGCAGCTTAGAGGACGGGCTCACCCAGTACTTC. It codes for CASSLEDGLTQYF.

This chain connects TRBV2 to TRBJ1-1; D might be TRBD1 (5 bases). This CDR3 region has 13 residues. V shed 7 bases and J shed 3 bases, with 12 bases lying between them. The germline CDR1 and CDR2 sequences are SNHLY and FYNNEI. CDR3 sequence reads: CASMFRTHTEAFF. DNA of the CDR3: TGTGCCAGCATGTTTCGGACACACACTGAAGCTTTCTTT.

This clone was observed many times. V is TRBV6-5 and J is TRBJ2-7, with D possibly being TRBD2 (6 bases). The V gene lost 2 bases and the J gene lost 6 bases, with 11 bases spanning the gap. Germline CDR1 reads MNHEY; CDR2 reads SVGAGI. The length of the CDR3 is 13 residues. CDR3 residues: CASSYRQGGEQYV. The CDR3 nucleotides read TGTGCCAGCAGTTACCGGCAGGGAGGCGAGCAGTACGTC.

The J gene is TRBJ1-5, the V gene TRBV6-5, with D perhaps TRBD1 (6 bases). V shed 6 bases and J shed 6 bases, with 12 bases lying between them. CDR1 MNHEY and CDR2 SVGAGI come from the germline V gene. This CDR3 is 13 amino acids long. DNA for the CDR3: TGTGCCAGCAGGGCAGCAGGGGCTCAGCCCCAGCATTTT. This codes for CASRAAGAQPQHF.

The CDR3 sequence is CASSYSAGNTGELFF. CDR3 sequence (DNA): TGTGCCAGCAGTTACTCGGCGGGGAACACCGGGGAGCTGTTTTTT. The rearrangement joins TRBV6-6 to TRBJ2-2, with D tentatively TRBD2 (5 bases). Germline CDR1 MNHNY, CDR2 SVGAGI (reference sequence). Trimming pared 0 bases from V and 1 base from J, leaving 6 bases between. This CDR3 contains 15 residues.

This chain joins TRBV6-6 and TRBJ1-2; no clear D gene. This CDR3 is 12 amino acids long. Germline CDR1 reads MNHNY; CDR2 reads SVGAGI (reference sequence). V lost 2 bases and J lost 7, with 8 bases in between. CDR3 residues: CASSYRGSGYTF. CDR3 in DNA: TGTGCCAGCAGTTACCGGGGTAGTGGCTACACCTTC.

The CDR3 loop is CASSLRGTSSYNEQFF. In nucleotides, the CDR3 is TGTGCCAGCAGCTTGAGGGGGACCAGCTCCTACAATGAGCAGTTCTTC. J is TRBJ2-1 and V is TRBV11-2; a weak D match, TRBD1 (6 bases). V was cut by 3 bases and J by 0 bases, with 12 bases left in between. The germline V gene has CDR1 SGHAT and CDR2 FQNNGV. This CDR3 spans 16 amino acids.

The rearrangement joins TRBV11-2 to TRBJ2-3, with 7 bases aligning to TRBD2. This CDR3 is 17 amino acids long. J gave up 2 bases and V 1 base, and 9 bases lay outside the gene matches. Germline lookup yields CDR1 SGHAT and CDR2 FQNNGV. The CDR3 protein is CASSLGFRGDHTDTQYF. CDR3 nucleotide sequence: TGTGCCAGCAGCTTAGGATTTCGGGGGGACCACACAGATACGCAGTATTTT.

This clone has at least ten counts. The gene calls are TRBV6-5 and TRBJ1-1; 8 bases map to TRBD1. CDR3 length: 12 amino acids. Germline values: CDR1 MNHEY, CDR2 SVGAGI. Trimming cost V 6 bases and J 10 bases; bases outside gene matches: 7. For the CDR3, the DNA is TGTGCCAGCAGCTCCATACAGGGGGGAGCTTTCTTT. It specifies CASSSIQGGAFF.

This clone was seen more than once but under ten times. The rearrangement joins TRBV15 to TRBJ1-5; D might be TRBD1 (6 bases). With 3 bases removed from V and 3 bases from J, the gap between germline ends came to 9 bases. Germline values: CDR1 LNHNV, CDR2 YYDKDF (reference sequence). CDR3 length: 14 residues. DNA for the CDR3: TGTGCCACCAGCAGTACAGGGTACAATCAGCCCCAGCATTTT. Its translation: CATSSTGYNQPQHF.

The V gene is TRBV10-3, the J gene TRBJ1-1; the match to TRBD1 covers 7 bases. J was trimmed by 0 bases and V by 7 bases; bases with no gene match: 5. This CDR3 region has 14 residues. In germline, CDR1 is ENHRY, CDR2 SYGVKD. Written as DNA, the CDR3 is TGTGCCATCAATAAACAGGGGTTGAACACTGAAGCTTTCTTT. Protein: CAINKQGLNTEAFF.

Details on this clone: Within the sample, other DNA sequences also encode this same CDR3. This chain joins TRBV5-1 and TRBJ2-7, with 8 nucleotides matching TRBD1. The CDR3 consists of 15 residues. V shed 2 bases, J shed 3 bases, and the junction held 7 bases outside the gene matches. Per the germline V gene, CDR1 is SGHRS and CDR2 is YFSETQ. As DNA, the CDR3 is TGCGCCAGCAGCTTTAACGGACAGGGAGGCTACGAGCAGTACTTC. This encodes CASSFNGQGGYEQYF. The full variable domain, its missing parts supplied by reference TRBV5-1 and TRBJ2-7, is KAGVTQTPRYLIKTRGQQVTLSCSPISGHRSVSWYQQTPGQGLQFLFEYFSETQRNKGNFPGRFSGRQFSNSRSEMNVSTLELGDSALYLCASSFNGQGGYEQYFGPGTRLTVT.